A selection of T cell receptor beta chains follows, all from one sample in a study of control samples from healthy donors and cancer patients. Method: immunoSEQ multiplex PCR; TCRdb's copy keeps in-frame clones and lacks some. The data show 100,000 to 110,000 clones, approximately 84% seen once. The sequenced sample was blood. The receptors were gathered from a woman in her 50s in good health. Each CDR3 is given with its conserved first and last residue. A D gene is named only where the DNA matches it firmly. Size tells how often a clone was seen (once, few, many) or the class of an expanded clone, and some rows leave it out.

.	11	TRBV5-6	TRBJ2-3	.	TGTGCCAGCAGCTCGCCCGGGCCGCAGTATTTT	CASSSPGPQYF
.	15	TRBV11-2	TRBJ1-1	.	TGTGCCAGCAGCTTAGAGGCCACACTGAACACTGAAGCTTTCTTT	CASSLEATLNTEAFF
.	15	TRBV11-2	TRBJ1-1	TRBD1	TGTGCCAGCAGCTTAGGGACAGGGGGTGCCCTTGAAGCTTTCTTT	CASSLGTGGALEAFF
.	12	TRBV6-5	TRBJ2-7	.	TGTGCCAGCGGGGCCGGGGCCTACGAGCAGTACTTC	CASGAGAYEQYF
.	17	TRBV9	TRBJ1-6	TRBD1	TGTGCCAGCAGCGTAGAGGGGGGGCGGGACAGGAATTCACCCCTCCACTTT	CASSVEGGRDRNSPLHF
.	13	TRBV6-5	TRBJ1-1	.	TGTGCCAGCAGACGCCGCATGGACACTGAAGCTTTCTTT	CASRRRMDTEAFF
few	14	TRBV2	TRBJ1-5	.	TGTGCCAGCAGAGGAGACAGCATCAATCAGCCCCAGCATTTT	CASRGDSINQPQHF
.	15	TRBV2	TRBJ1-3	.	TGTGCCAGCAGTGAAGAGGCAGGGGCTGGAAACACCATATATTTT	CASSEEAGAGNTIYF
.	15	TRBV9	TRBJ2-7	.	TGTGCCAGCAGCGTCGATGGGCAGGGGTTTCTCGAGCAGTACTTC	CASSVDGQGFLEQYF
.	15	TRBV19	TRBJ2-5	.	TGTGCCAGTAGCCTCGGAGCGGTACATACGGAGACCCAGTACTTC	CASSLGAVHTETQYF
once	16	TRBV25-1	TRBJ2-6	.	TGTGCCAGCAGTGCCACCCCCTTCTCTGGGGCCAACGTCCTGACTTTC	CASSATPFSGANVLTF
.	16	TRBV10-3	TRBJ1-2	TRBD1	TGTGCCATCAGTGATTGGACAGGGACAGGGGATCTTGGCTACACCTTC	CAISDWTGTGDLGYTF
.	14	TRBV7-7	TRBJ2-5	.	TGTGCCAGCAGCTTGGCCGGGAGCCAAGAGACCCAGTACTTC	CASSLAGSQETQYF
.	15	TRBV6-9	TRBJ1-2	TRBD1	TGTGCCAGCAGTTACCCGAGGGACAGGGACTATGGCTACACCTTC	CASSYPRDRDYGYTF
.	16	TRBV4-2	TRBJ2-6	.	TGTGCCAGCAGCCATTCCAGATCCTCTGGGGCCAACGTCCTGACTTTC	CASSHSRSSGANVLTF
.	14	TRBV30	TRBJ1-2	.	TGTGCCTGGAGTGTACGGGGAAGGGAGATTGGCTACACCTTC	CAWSVRGREIGYTF
.	11	TRBV29-1	TRBJ2-5	.	TGCAGCGTTAGTATGGGAGAGACCCAGTACTTC	CSVSMGETQYF
.	13	TRBV11-3	TRBJ2-1	.	TGTGCCAGCAGCGGAGGATTGTACAATGAGCAGTTCTTC	CASSGGLYNEQFF
.	18	TRBV4-3	TRBJ2-2	.	TGCGCCAGCAGCCAATATCTAAGTGGGACGGGGAACACCGGGGAGCTGTTTTTT	CASSQYLSGTGNTGELFF
.	16	TRBV7-2	TRBJ2-3	.	TGTGCCAGCAGCTTAGAGTTCGGACTAAAGACAGATACGCAGTATTTT	CASSLEFGLKTDTQYF
.	15	TRBV21-1	TRBJ2-7	.	TGTGCCAGCAGCACCAGGGACTACTCCCACTACGAGCAGTACTTC	CASSTRDYSHYEQYF
.	13	TRBV7-9	TRBJ2-2	.	TGTGCCAGCAGCGGTTCCGACCCCGGGGAGCTGTTTTTT	CASSGSDPGELFF
.	17	TRBV4-1	TRBJ1-1	TRBD1	TGCGCCAGCAGCCAAGCAAATGTTGCAGGGGGTGGGACTGAAGCTTTCTTT	CASSQANVAGGGTEAFF
.	16	TRBV16	TRBJ2-1	.	TGTGCCAGCGGAATGACTACAGGGACCTCCTACAATGAGCAGTTCTTC	CASGMTTGTSYNEQFF
.	16	TRBV9	TRBJ2-2	TRBD2	TGTGCCAGCAGCCCGAGGGCGGGAGGGGACACCGGGGAGCTGTTTTTT	CASSPRAGGDTGELFF
.	14	TRBV6-2/TRBV6-3	TRBJ1-1	.	TGTGCCAGCAGTTACATCGATAATGGGTCACGGGCTTTCTTT	CASSYIDNGSRAFF
once	14	TRBV7-8	TRBJ1-1	.	TGTGCCAGCAGCTCGTACGGGACCCCCGCTGAAGCTTTCTTT	CASSSYGTPAEAFF
.	13	TRBV11-3	TRBJ2-1	.	TGTGCCAGCAGCTTAGTTCCCTTCAATGAGCAGTTCTTC	CASSLVPFNEQFF
.	13	TRBV5-1	TRBJ2-3	TRBD2	TGCGCCACCAGCGGGGGGAGCACAGATACGCAGTATTTT	CATSGGSTDTQYF
.	16	TRBV3-1/TRBV3-2	TRBJ2-1	TRBD2	TGTGCCAGCAGCCAGATCCTAGCGGGAGTCGGAAATGAGCAGTTCTTC	CASSQILAGVGNEQFF
.	16	TRBV9	TRBJ2-1	TRBD2	TGTGCCAGCAGCGTGACTAGCGGGAGTTATGGCGGTGAGCAGTTCTTC	CASSVTSGSYGGEQFF
.	15	TRBV27	TRBJ1-2	TRBD1	TGTGCCAGCAGTTCTGAGGGGGCGATGGTCTATGGCTACACCTTC	CASSSEGAMVYGYTF
.	16	TRBV5-6	TRBJ1-2	TRBD1	TGTGCCACCACCCCTTTCCGGGACAGGCCTAACTATGGCTACACCTTC	CATTPFRDRPNYGYTF
once	19	TRBV6-2/TRBV6-3	TRBJ1-5	.	TGTGCCAGCAGTTATCCCCACAACAGACAGGACTATCGCAATCAGCCCCAGCATTTT	CASSYPHNRQDYRNQPQHF
.	21	TRBV7-4	TRBJ2-7	.	TGTGCCAGCAGCGTGCTGACAGCCGGTAGGGTGATTCTCTACCCCCTCTACGAGCAGTACTTC	CASSVLTAGRVILYPLYEQYF
.	18	TRBV7-6	TRBJ2-3	TRBD1	TGTGCCAGCAGTAAGACTCGGCGGACAGGGATTAACGCAGATACGCAGTATTTT	CASSKTRRTGINADTQYF
.	13	TRBV6-5	TRBJ1-2	TRBD1	TGTGCCAGCAGCCGGCAATGGGGACAGCCGACCACCTTC	CASSRQWGQPTTF
.	19	TRBV7-9	TRBJ1-1	TRBD1	TGTGCCAGCAGCTCAAGGAGGACAGGGGGCTTATCCAGGAACACTGAAGCTTTCTTT	CASSSRRTGGLSRNTEAFF
.	14	TRBV19	TRBJ2-3	TRBD2	TGTGCCAGTAGTATCGGACTAGCGAGAGATACGCAGTATTTT	CASSIGLARDTQYF
.	16	TRBV4-3	TRBJ1-2	.	TGCGCCAGCAGCCAAGCCGGACAGCCCGTGAGCTATGGCTACACCTTC	CASSQAGQPVSYGYTF
.	17	TRBV11-2	TRBJ2-1	TRBD2	TGTGCCAGCAGCTTAGATATTGGGCTAGCGGGAGTGGGTGAGCAGTTCTTC	CASSLDIGLAGVGEQFF
.	16	TRBV5-5	TRBJ1-1	.	TGTGCCAGCAGCTGGCCAAGCAGGGTGATGAACACTGAAGCTTTCTTT	CASSWPSRVMNTEAFF
few	12	TRBV29-1	TRBJ1-1	TRBD1	TGCAGCGTCCCGGGACAGGGCCTGCGAGCTTTCTTT	CSVPGQGLRAFF
.	20	TRBV9	TRBJ2-3	TRBD2	TGTGCCAGCAGCCTGGGCCCTAGCGGGGGGCGGAGAATCGGCACAGATACGCAGTATTTT	CASSLGPSGGRRIGTDTQYF
.	14	TRBV4-1	TRBJ1-2	.	TGCGCCAGCAGCCAAGCAACGGCCGGCTATGGCTACACCTTC	CASSQATAGYGYTF
.	15	TRBV4-2	TRBJ2-5	TRBD2	TGTGCCAGCAGCCCAGCTAGCGGGGGGGCAGAGACCCAGTACTTC	CASSPASGGAETQYF
.	14	TRBV18	TRBJ2-2	.	TGTGCCAGCTCACCCCGACAGAACACCGGGGAGCTGTTTTTT	CASSPRQNTGELFF
.	16	TRBV4-3	TRBJ2-1	TRBD1	TGCGCCAGCAGCCAAGAGGGGACAGGAACACGCAATGAGCAGTTCTTC	CASSQEGTGTRNEQFF